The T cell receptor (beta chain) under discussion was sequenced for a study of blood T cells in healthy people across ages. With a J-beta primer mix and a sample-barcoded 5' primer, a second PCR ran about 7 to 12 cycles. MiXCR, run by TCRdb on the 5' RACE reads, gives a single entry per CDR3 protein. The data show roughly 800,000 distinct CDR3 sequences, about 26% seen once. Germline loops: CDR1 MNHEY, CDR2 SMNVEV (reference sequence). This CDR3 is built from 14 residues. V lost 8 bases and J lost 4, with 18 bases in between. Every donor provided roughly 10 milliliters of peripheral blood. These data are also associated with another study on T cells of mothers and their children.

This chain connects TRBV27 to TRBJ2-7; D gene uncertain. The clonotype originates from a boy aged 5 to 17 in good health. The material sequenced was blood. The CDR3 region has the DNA TGTGCCAGCGGGCCCAACCCACAGTTTTACGAGCAGTACTTC. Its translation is CASGPNPQFYEQYF.